Below are 9 T cell receptor beta chains sequenced from a single sample in a study of cytomegalovirus exposure and HLA in healthy donors. The PCR employed 60 Vbeta primers together with 13 Jbeta primers. Sequencing used immunoSEQ multiplex PCR; TCRdb keeps in-frame clones, though not all of them. This sample has under 45,000 clones, with about 72% found just once. Sequencing input: PBMCs. These receptors all stem from a man aged 30 to 39 in good health and CMV-seronegative.

The chain links TRBV4-1 to TRBJ2-1; 13 bases agree with TRBD2. After removal of 1 base from V and 9 bases from J, the junction contained 3 bases not matched to a gene. CDR3 size: 15 residues. Germline lookup yields CDR1 MGHRA and CDR2 YSYEKL. The CDR3 bases are TGCGCCAGCAGCCAAGGACTAGCGGGGGGAGTTGAGCAGTTCTTC. Amino acid sequence: CASSQGLAGGVEQFF.

This chain joins TRBV28 and TRBJ1-2, with a weak D call TRBD1 (5 bases). This CDR3 comprises 15 residues. CDR1 and CDR2 from the germline V gene are MDHEN and SYDVKM. V lost 6 bases and J 7 bases, leaving 21 bases between the germline ends. Here the CDR3 DNA reads TGTGCCAGCAGCCCCGGGCAGGGTGGATGGAGTGGCTACACCTTC. As protein: CASSPGQGGWSGYTF.

V and J are TRBV7-2 and TRBJ2-7; D gene ambiguous. CDR3 length equals 14 residues. The V and J ends lost 5 bases and 0 bases respectively, with 11 bases between them. The germline CDR1 and CDR2 sequences are SGHTA and FQGNSA. Written as DNA, the CDR3 is TGTGCCAGCAGCCCCCAGCCAGGCTCCTACGAGCAGTACTTC. This encodes CASSPQPGSYEQYF.

The V and J genes are TRBV7-8 and TRBJ1-1, with D uncertain. The CDR3 totals 14 residues. Trimming pared 5 bases from V and 1 base from J, leaving 11 bases between. The germline V gene encodes CDR1 SGHVS and CDR2 FQNEAQ. The CDR3 loop reads CASSNQQKNTEAFF. The CDR3 DNA is TGTGCCAGCAGCAACCAACAGAAGAACACTGAAGCTTTCTTT.

The chain is built from TRBV6-5 and TRBJ1-5, with a possible D match to TRBD1 (5 bases). From germline, CDR1 is MNHEY and CDR2 SVGAGI. The CDR3 is 15 amino acids. Trimming shortened V by 6 bases and J by 7 bases, and 19 bases separated the two germline ends. The chain's CDR3 is CASSPHGGGGQPQHF. The CDR3 bases are TGTGCCAGCAGCCCCCATGGCGGGGGTGGCCAGCCCCAGCATTTT.

The chain couples TRBV28 to TRBJ2-7; D ambiguous. The CDR3 contains 11 residues. V was trimmed by 3 bases and J by 7 bases, leaving 7 bases between them. The germline V gene encodes CDR1 MDHEN and CDR2 SYDVKM. CDR3 residues: CASSFGWEQYF. The CDR3 nucleotides read TGTGCCAGCAGTTTCGGGTGGGAGCAGTACTTC.

V is TRBV25-1 and J is TRBJ2-3; D ambiguous. Germline V gives CDR1 MGHDK, CDR2 SYGVNS. The V end lost 4 bases, the J end lost 6 bases, and 14 bases lay between the germline ends. The length of the CDR3 is 14 residues. DNA of the CDR3: TGTGCCAGCAGTGGCCGGGTCTTCACTGATACGCAGTATTTT. Encoded protein: CASSGRVFTDTQYF. Using reference TRBV25-1 and TRBJ2-3 for the parts outside the CDR3, the full variable domain is EADIYQTPRYLVIGTGKKITLECSQTMGHDKMYWYQQDPGMELHLIHYSYGVNSTEKGDLSSESTVSRIRTEHFPLTLESARPSHTSQYLCASSGRVFTDTQYFGPGTRLTVL.

The chain has TRBV5-1 and TRBJ2-7, with TRBD2 as a possible D gene (6 bases). The ends were cut back, 2 bases at V and 6 bases at J, with 18 bases in the middle. Germline V lookup: CDR1 SGHRS, CDR2 YFSETQ. The CDR3 is 15 residues long. The CDR3 here is CASSLLPGLSGEQYF. As DNA, the CDR3 is TGCGCCAGCAGCTTACTACCGGGACTGAGTGGCGAGCAGTACTTC.

The genes are TRBV28 and TRBJ2-5; D uncertain. V gave up 2 bases and J gave up 2 bases, with 6 bases separating them. From germline, CDR1 is MDHEN and CDR2 SYDVKM. The CDR3 has 13 residues. The CDR3 here is CASSLHNQETQYF. CDR3 DNA: TGTGCCAGCAGTTTACACAATCAAGAGACCCAGTACTTC.